The 23 T cell receptor beta chains listed next were all sequenced from one sample in a study of cytomegalovirus exposure and HLA in healthy donors. The PCR ran on 60 Vbeta and 13 Jbeta primers. Libraries were prepared by immunoSEQ multiplex PCR; TCRdb keeps only in-frame clonotypes and omits some of them. The table has tens of thousands of clones, about four fifths seen once. Sequenced sample: PBMCs. The source of these receptors is a man aged 45-60 years in good health and CMV-seropositive.

The chain uses TRBV30 and TRBJ1-1, with D hard to call. V was clipped by 2 bases and J by 5 bases, with 12 bases between them. Germline lookup yields CDR1 GTSNPN and CDR2 SVGIG (reference sequence). The CDR3 covers 13 residues. In DNA, the CDR3 is TGTGCCTGGAGTTTGGACGGGAAAACTGAAGCTTTCTTT. It translates to CAWSLDGKTEAFF.

In nucleotides, the CDR3 is TGTGCCAGCGGACAGGGGGCTCGGGGCTACACCTTC. It specifies CASGQGARGYTF. V usage is TRBV6-5 and J usage is TRBJ1-2; TRBD1 aligns across 11 bases. J gave up 8 bases and V 8 bases, and 4 bases lay outside the gene matches. The germline gives CDR1 MNHEY, CDR2 SVGAGI. CDR3 length: 12 amino acids.

The V call is TRBV5-5, the J call TRBJ2-1, with 7 bases aligning to TRBD1. Germline CDR1 SGHKS, CDR2 YYEKEE (reference sequence). Trimming took 4 bases from V and 7 from J; bases not matched to a gene: 11. The length of the CDR3 is 15 residues. The CDR3 protein is CASSTPGQSLNEQFF. In DNA, the CDR3 is TGTGCCAGCAGCACCCCGGGACAGAGCTTGAATGAGCAGTTCTTC.

The genes are TRBV30 and TRBJ2-7; D not resolved. The ends were cut back, 5 bases at V and 0 bases at J, with 8 bases in the middle. The CDR3 length is 12 residues. Germline CDR1 is GTSNPN and CDR2 is SVGIG (reference sequence). The CDR3 bases are TGTGCCTGGGCCCTTAGCTCCTACGAGCAGTACTTC. This gives the protein CAWALSSYEQYF.

V gene TRBV30 combines with J gene TRBJ2-2, with 9 bases fitting TRBD1. Trimming cost V 8 bases and J 6 bases; bases outside gene matches: 13. The germline V gene has CDR1 GTSNPN and CDR2 SVGIG (reference sequence). The CDR3 extends over 15 amino acids. CDR3 amino acids: CAQALGQGLSGELFF. In nucleotides, the CDR3 is TGTGCCCAAGCCCTGGGACAGGGTTTATCCGGGGAGCTGTTTTTT.

With regard to this clone: Compared with germline, one end of the junction differs, possibly owing to a read error. The same CDR3 arises from other DNA sequences in this sample as well. The CDR3 loop reads CASSQDPIVLIYNEQFF. Here the CDR3 DNA reads TGTGCCAGCAGTCAAGATCCGATCGTACTCATTTACAATGAGCAGTTCTTC. This sequence joins TRBV4-2 and TRBJ2-1; D is uncertain. The CDR3 has 17 amino acids. Per the germline V gene, CDR1 is LGHNA and CDR2 is YNFKEQ.

This clone has just a few counts. The CDR3 protein is CATAQVSYNSPLHF. CDR3 DNA sequence: TGTGCCACTGCCCAGGTTTCCTATAATTCACCCCTCCACTTT. The V and J genes are TRBV6-5 and TRBJ1-6; D remains unclear. The V end was cut by 10 bases, the J end by 1 base, with 11 bases between. This CDR3 has 14 amino acids. The germline V gene encodes CDR1 MNHEY and CDR2 SVGAGI.

This chain connects TRBV27 to TRBJ1-2; D remains unclear. Germline CDR1 is MNHEY and CDR2 is SMNVEV (reference sequence). This CDR3 has 14 amino acids. V lost 3 bases and J 0 bases, leaving 8 bases between the germline ends. The CDR3: CASSFGPPNYGYTF. The CDR3 bases are TGTGCCAGCAGTTTCGGTCCACCTAACTATGGCTACACCTTC.

V and J are TRBV28 and TRBJ1-2; TRBD1 might be the D (6 bases). Per germline, CDR1 MDHEN and CDR2 SYDVKM. V lost 7 bases and J lost 6, with 15 bases in between. CDR3 size: 13 residues. CDR3 coding DNA: TGTGCCAGCAACCAAGGGGGTTACGATGGCTACACCTTC. It is translated as CASNQGGYDGYTF.

The chain uses TRBV18 and TRBJ2-7; tentatively, D is TRBD2 (5 bases). The CDR3 has 18 residues. Per the germline V gene, CDR1 is KGHSH and CDR2 is LQKENI. V was shortened by 3 bases and J by 0 bases, with 21 bases between the two germline ends. The CDR3 nucleotides read TGTGCCAGCTCACCCGGCGGCATGGGCAGGAGGAGCTCCTACGAGCAGTACTTC. As protein: CASSPGGMGRRSSYEQYF. Variable domain in full (rest from reference TRBV18 and TRBJ2-7): NAGVMQNPRHLVRRRGQEARLRCSPMKGHSHVYWYRQLPEEGLKFMVYLQKENIIDESGMPKERFSAEFPKEGPSILRIQQVVRGDSAAYFCASSPGGMGRRSSYEQYFGPGTRLTVT.

This clone has only one observation. This sequence joins TRBV2 and TRBJ1-4, with TRBD1 identical over 7 bases. Germline CDR1 is SNHLY and CDR2 is FYNNEI. This CDR3 is 15 amino acids long. The V segment lost 4 bases and the J segment 4 bases; nucleotides outside the gene matches: 6. CDR3 amino acids: CASSGAPGGNEKLFF. The CDR3 region has the DNA TGTGCCAGCAGTGGGGCCCCAGGGGGTAATGAAAAACTGTTTTTT.

The chain joins TRBV5-6 to TRBJ1-1; 7 bases map to TRBD1. The CDR3 consists of 16 residues. Trimming took 2 bases from V and 0 from J; bases not matched to a gene: 7. CDR1 is SGHDT, CDR2 YYEEEE, per germline. For the CDR3, the DNA is TGTGCCAGCAGCTTAACAGGGGCCCGCATGAACACTGAAGCTTTCTTT. Amino acid sequence: CASSLTGARMNTEAFF.

The chain couples TRBV2 to TRBJ2-1, with 7 bases that match TRBD2. The CDR3 runs 14 residues. The J segment lost 4 bases and the V segment lost 4 bases, leaving 4 bases of the junction unmatched. Germline lookup yields CDR1 SNHLY and CDR2 FYNNEI. CDR3 coding DNA: TGTGCCAGCAGTGTTAGCGGGCTTTACAATGAGCAGTTCTTC. This gives the protein CASSVSGLYNEQFF.

The chain combines TRBV7-9 with TRBJ2-5; 7 bases map to TRBD1. The J segment lost 5 bases and the V segment lost 3 bases, leaving 9 bases of the junction unmatched. Germline assignment: CDR1 SEHNR and CDR2 FQNEAQ (reference sequence). This CDR3 contains 15 residues. CDR3 bases: TGTGCCAGCAGCTTGGGGGACAGTTCCCGTGAGACCCAGTACTTC. Translation gives CASSLGDSSRETQYF.

This CDR3 reads CASSSTGPPNTIYF. The CDR3 DNA is TGTGCCAGCAGCTCGACAGGGCCCCCCAACACCATATATTTT. The V and J genes are TRBV7-2 and TRBJ1-3, with 7 nucleotides matching TRBD1. The CDR3 spans 14 residues. The J segment lost 7 bases and the V segment lost 4 bases, leaving 7 bases of the junction unmatched. CDR1 is SGHTA and CDR2 is FQGNSA in the germline V gene.

The chain joins TRBV9 to TRBJ2-7; no definite D call. Germline assignment: CDR1 SGDLS and CDR2 YYNGEE. The CDR3 covers 14 residues. Deletions cut 4 bases from V and 3 bases from J, with 14 bases between. In nucleotides, the CDR3 is TGTGCCAGCAGCTCCAACCTACCCCTCTACGAGCAGTACTTC. Translating gives CASSSNLPLYEQYF.

This clone was seen more than once but under ten times. The chain couples TRBV19 to TRBJ2-1; 12 bases are shared with TRBD2. The CDR3 has 15 amino acids. Germline loops: CDR1 LNHDA, CDR2 SQIVND (reference sequence). V was clipped by 7 bases and J by 7 bases; unmatched bases: 8. CDR3 residues: CASIRSSGGVNEQFF. CDR3 nucleotides: TGTGCCAGTATTAGGTCTAGCGGGGGGGTAAATGAGCAGTTCTTC.

The chain recombines TRBV7-9 with TRBJ2-5; unclear D gene. Germline V lookup: CDR1 SEHNR, CDR2 FQNEAQ (reference sequence). Trimming removed 4 bases from V and 0 bases from J, with 3 bases in between. The CDR3 covers 12 residues. Here the CDR3 reads CASSSYQETQYF. CDR3 DNA sequence: TGTGCCAGCAGCTCTTACCAAGAGACCCAGTACTTC.

The gene calls are TRBV5-5 and TRBJ1-2; 7 bases line up with TRBD1. CDR3 length: 14 residues. Germline V gives CDR1 SGHKS, CDR2 YYEKEE (reference sequence). The trim removed 4 bases at V and 5 bases at J, leaving 8 bases unmatched. CDR3 DNA: TGTGCCAGCAGCCCGCAGACAGGGCGGTATGGCTACACCTTC. Protein sequence: CASSPQTGRYGYTF.

V and J are TRBV6-5 and TRBJ2-6; no definite D call. CDR1 is MNHEY and CDR2 is SVGAGI in the germline V gene. V lost 8 bases and J lost 0, with 8 bases in between. There are 14 residues in the CDR3. The CDR3 region is CASHPNSGANVLTF. The CDR3 bases are TGTGCCAGCCATCCTAACTCTGGGGCCAACGTCCTGACTTTC.

This sequence joins TRBV27 and TRBJ2-1; a weak D match, TRBD1 (5 bases). V was pared by 2 bases and J by 1 base, with 9 bases between. Germline CDR1 reads MNHEY; CDR2 reads SMNVEV (reference sequence). The CDR3 is made up of 15 amino acids. This CDR3 is CASSLAGRSYNEQFF. Here the CDR3 DNA reads TGTGCCAGCAGTTTAGCAGGGCGTTCCTACAATGAGCAGTTCTTC.

Concerning this clone itself: The sample holds other DNA sequences that translate to the same CDR3. The chain uses TRBV28 and TRBJ2-7; 12 positions match TRBD1. V gave up 4 bases and J gave up 7 bases; unmatched junction bases: 8. CDR3 length: 15 residues. Germline V CDR1 and CDR2: MDHEN, SYDVKM. The CDR3 region is CASSSLGQGAREQYF. The CDR3 DNA sequence: TGTGCCAGCAGTTCCCTGGGACAGGGGGCAAGGGAGCAGTACTTC.

This clone appeared a single time. The chain employs TRBV9 and TRBJ1-1; D might be TRBD1 (5 bases). The CDR3 covers 14 residues. The germline V and J ends were trimmed by 0 bases and 8 bases, with 14 bases remaining between them. Germline CDR1 SGDLS, CDR2 YYNGEE. In nucleotides, the CDR3 is TGTGCCAGCAGCGTAGTAGGCAGGGTAGGAGAAGCTTTCTTT. It translates to CASSVVGRVGEAFF.